This T cell receptor (beta chain) was found in a study of response to subunit inactivated influenza vaccine. TCRdb ran MiXCR on the RT-PCR reads and lists one entry per CDR3 protein. The profile shows 590,000 or so distinct CDR3 sequences, less than 15% of them singletons. In this sample, this clonotype turned up a few times. Trimming removed 2 bases from V and 5 bases from J, with 17 bases in between. The germline CDR1 and CDR2 sequences are SEHNR and FQNEAQ (reference sequence). CDR3 length: 16 amino acids. This rearrangement joins TRBV7-9 to TRBJ2-3, with D possibly being TRBD2 (6 bases). The TCR was taken from a man aged 45-60 years who received an inactivated influenza vaccine. Sample: PBMCs from blood, taken about 14 days before vaccination. CDR3 sequence: CASSLSQLRAGDTQYF. CDR3 nucleotide sequence: TGTGCCAGCAGCTTATCGCAGCTTCGAGCGGGAGATACGCAGTATTTT. Full variable domain (outside the CDR3, taken from reference TRBV7-9 and TRBJ2-3): DTGVSQNPRHKITKRGQNVTFRCDPISEHNRLYWYRQTLGQGPEFLTYFQNEAQLEKSRLLSDRFSAERPKGSFSTLEIQRTEQGDSAMYLCASSLSQLRAGDTQYFGPGTRLTVL.